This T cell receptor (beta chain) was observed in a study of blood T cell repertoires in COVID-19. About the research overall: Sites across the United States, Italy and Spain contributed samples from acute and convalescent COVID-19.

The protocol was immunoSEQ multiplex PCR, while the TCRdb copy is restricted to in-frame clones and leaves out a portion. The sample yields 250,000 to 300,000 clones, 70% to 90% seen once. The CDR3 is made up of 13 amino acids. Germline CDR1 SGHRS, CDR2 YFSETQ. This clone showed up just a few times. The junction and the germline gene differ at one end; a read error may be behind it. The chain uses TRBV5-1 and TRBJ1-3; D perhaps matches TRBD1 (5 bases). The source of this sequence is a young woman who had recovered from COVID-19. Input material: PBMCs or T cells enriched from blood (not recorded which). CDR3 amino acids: CASSLGGGSTIYF. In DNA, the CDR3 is TGCGCCAGCAGCTTGGGGGGCGGAAGCACCATATATTTT.